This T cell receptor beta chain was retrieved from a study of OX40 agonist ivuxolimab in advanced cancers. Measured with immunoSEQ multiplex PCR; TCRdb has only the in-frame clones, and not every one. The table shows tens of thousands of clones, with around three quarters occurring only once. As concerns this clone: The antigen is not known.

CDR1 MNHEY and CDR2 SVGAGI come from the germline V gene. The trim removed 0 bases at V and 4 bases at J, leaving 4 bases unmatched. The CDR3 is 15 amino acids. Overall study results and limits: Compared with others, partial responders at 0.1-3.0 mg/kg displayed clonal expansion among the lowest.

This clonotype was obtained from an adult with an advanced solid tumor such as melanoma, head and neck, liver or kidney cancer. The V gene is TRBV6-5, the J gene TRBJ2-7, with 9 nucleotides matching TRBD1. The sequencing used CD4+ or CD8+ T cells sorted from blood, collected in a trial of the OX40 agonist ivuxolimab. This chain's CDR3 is CASSYSWTGVYEQYF. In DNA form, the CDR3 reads TGTGCCAGCAGTTACTCATGGACAGGGGTTTACGAGCAGTACTTC.